A single sample is the source of the 26 T cell receptor beta chains below, sequenced in a study of cytomegalovirus exposure and HLA in healthy donors. Some clones are missing from TCRdb's copy, which holds only in-frame ones; the method was immunoSEQ multiplex PCR. This table holds about 140,000 clones, about 80% found once. The sequenced sample consisted of PBMCs. The receptors were sampled from a young man in good health and CMV-seropositive.

The gene calls are TRBV29-1 and TRBJ1-1; the match to TRBD1 covers 7 bases. The germline gives CDR1 SQVTM, CDR2 ANQGSEA. The CDR3 is 16 residues long. DNA for the CDR3: TGCACCGCCTCGCCCCGGGACAGTTATTTGAACACTGAAGCTTTCTTT. It specifies CTASPRDSYLNTEAFF.

The rearrangement joins TRBV5-1 to TRBJ2-7, with TRBD1 matching 8 bases. Unmatched junction bases numbered 10, after V lost 1 base and J lost 7 bases. This CDR3 region has 15 residues. Germline V gene lookup returns CDR1 SGHRS and CDR2 YFSETQ. This CDR3 is CASSLNIQGAGEQYF. The CDR3 DNA sequence: TGCGCCAGCAGCTTGAACATTCAGGGGGCGGGTGAGCAGTACTTC.

The V gene is TRBV5-1, the J gene TRBJ1-1; D ambiguous. Trimming took 2 bases from V and 0 from J, leaving 8 bases between them. The CDR3 has 14 amino acids. Germline V gene lookup returns CDR1 SGHRS and CDR2 YFSETQ. CDR3 DNA: TGCGCCAGCAGCTTCAGAAGTATGAACACTGAAGCTTTCTTT. The encoded protein is CASSFRSMNTEAFF.

The CDR3 DNA reads TGTGCCTGGAGTTACAGGGTACGGGGCCGGGACACTGAAGCTTTCTTT. This gives the protein CAWSYRVRGRDTEAFF. The J gene is TRBJ1-1, the V gene TRBV30; D may be TRBD1 (6 bases). The germline V gene has CDR1 GTSNPN and CDR2 SVGIG (reference sequence). Trimming took 2 bases from V and 3 from J, leaving 19 bases between them. The CDR3 length is 16 residues. The full variable domain, its missing parts supplied by reference TRBV30 and TRBJ1-1, is SQTIHQWPATLVQPVGSPLSLECTVEGTSNPNLYWYRQAAGRGLQLLFYSVGIGQISSEVPQNLSASRPQDRQFILSSKKLLLSDSGFYLCAWSYRVRGRDTEAFFGQGTRLTVV.

This chain uses TRBV6-1 with TRBJ2-2; maybe TRBD1 (5 bases). V dropped 4 bases and J dropped 4 bases, with 10 bases sitting between them. CDR1 is MNHNS and CDR2 is SASEGT in the germline V gene. CDR3 length: 14 residues. The CDR3 loop reads CASSVSGFTGELFF. CDR3 nucleotides: TGTGCCAGCAGTGTTTCAGGGTTCACCGGGGAGCTGTTTTTT.

This clone has only a few counts. The rearrangement links TRBV9 to TRBJ2-3; D unclear. The CDR3 is 10 residues long. Trimming took off 5 bases at V and 6 bases at J, with 4 bases between the two ends. Germline lookup yields CDR1 SGDLS and CDR2 YYNGEE. The CDR3 DNA reads TGTGCCAGCAGTGCGGATACGCAGTATTTT. Translating gives CASSADTQYF.

This chain uses TRBV7-5 with TRBJ2-1; the table's D call, TRBD2, was not checked against the DNA. TRBV7-5 is annotated as a pseudogene. The CDR3 length is 18 residues. The CDR3, as DNA: TGTGTCAGAAGCTTACCCCGGACTAGCGGGGGAGCTTACAATGAGCAGTTCTTC. It is translated as CVRSLPRTSGGAYNEQFF.

The CDR3: CASNRDRGSTEAFF. In DNA, the CDR3 is TGTGCCAGCAACCGGGACAGGGGGTCCACTGAAGCTTTCTTT. J is TRBJ1-1 and V is TRBV7-2; the match to TRBD1 covers 11 bases. V trimming: 7 bases; J trimming: 4 bases; junction bases outside the gene matches: 5. The CDR3 runs to 14 residues. Germline V gene data show CDR1 as SGHTA and CDR2 as FQGNSA.

V gene TRBV5-6 combines with J gene TRBJ2-7; D is perhaps TRBD2 (5 bases). CDR1 is SGHDT, CDR2 YYEEEE, per germline. This CDR3 is 14 amino acids long. The V and J ends lost 6 bases and 2 bases respectively, with 15 bases between them. CDR3 loop: CASTPGPGTYEQYF. CDR3 coding DNA: TGTGCCAGCACCCCCGGCCCGGGGACCTACGAGCAGTACTTC.

This clone has only one observation. The rearrangement uses TRBV10-3 and TRBJ1-1; D unclear. The CDR3 spans 13 residues. V was shortened by 10 bases and J by 1 base, with 13 bases between the two germline ends. Germline lookup yields CDR1 ENHRY and CDR2 SYGVKD. The CDR3 reads CATTRGGNTEAFF. CDR3 DNA: TGTGCCACCACCCGCGGAGGGAACACTGAAGCTTTCTTT.

The V gene is TRBV7-3, the J gene TRBJ2-2; D may be TRBD2 (6 bases). The germline V and J ends were trimmed by 5 bases and 4 bases, with 17 bases remaining between them. The CDR3 has 16 amino acids. Germline V gene sequence: CDR1 SGHTA, CDR2 FQGTGA. The CDR3 coding sequence is TGTGCCAGCAGCAACGGGCCGGGACTTTTCACCGGGGAGCTGTTTTTT. It yields the protein CASSNGPGLFTGELFF.

This clone has a handful of counts. The chain uses TRBV30 and TRBJ2-2; 11 positions match TRBD2. Unmatched junction bases numbered 10, after V lost 0 bases and J lost 4 bases. CDR3 length equals 18 residues. Germline CDR1 reads GTSNPN; CDR2 reads SVGIG (reference sequence). CDR3 sequence reads: CAWSVWGSGRASTGELFF. DNA of the CDR3: TGTGCCTGGAGTGTATGGGGTAGCGGGAGGGCCAGCACCGGGGAGCTGTTTTTT.

The chain recombines TRBV19 with TRBJ2-3, with D perhaps matching TRBD2 (5 bases). The CDR3 is 15 amino acids. Trimming left V 3 bases short and J 1 base short, with 11 bases between. Germline V lookup: CDR1 LNHDA, CDR2 SQIVND (reference sequence). The CDR3 DNA reads TGTGCCAGTAGTATTAGCCTAGCCGGCACAGATACGCAGTATTTT. It codes for CASSISLAGTDTQYF.

The chain carries TRBV5-1 and TRBJ1-1, with D unclear. The CDR3 length is 16 residues. Germline V gives CDR1 SGHRS, CDR2 YFSETQ. V was shortened by 0 bases and J by 4 bases, with 16 bases between the two germline ends. CDR3 protein: CASSLAEVGSSTEAFF. Here the CDR3 DNA reads TGCGCCAGCAGCTTGGCGGAGGTGGGGTCCAGCACTGAAGCTTTCTTT.

The CDR3 is CASSEQGAVNTEAFF. In DNA, the CDR3 is TGTGCCAGCAGCGAACAGGGGGCGGTGAACACTGAAGCTTTCTTT. The chain combines TRBV7-2 with TRBJ1-1; the match to TRBD1 covers 9 bases. The CDR3 is 15 residues long. Germline trimming cut 5 bases from V and 0 bases from J; bases unmatched to any gene: 4. Per the germline V gene, CDR1 is SGHTA and CDR2 is FQGNSA.

This rearrangement joins TRBV5-1 to TRBJ1-1; D unclear. Germline values: CDR1 SGHRS, CDR2 YFSETQ. V was shortened by 4 bases and J by 7 bases, with 17 bases between the two germline ends. This CDR3 comprises 14 residues. In DNA, the CDR3 is TGCGCCAGCAGCCGCGGTTCCGATAGTAGTGAAGCTTTCTTT. As protein: CASSRGSDSSEAFF.

This chain uses TRBV18 with TRBJ2-7, with TRBD2 matching over 10 bases. V shed 0 bases, J shed 2 bases, and the junction held 7 bases outside the gene matches. Germline loops: CDR1 KGHSH, CDR2 LQKENI. The CDR3 contains 17 residues. The CDR3 loop is CASSPPSGGPTTYEQYF. The CDR3 nucleotides read TGTGCCAGCTCACCACCTAGCGGGGGGCCGACCACCTACGAGCAGTACTTC.

The gene calls are TRBV2 and TRBJ2-1; the match to TRBD1 covers 7 bases. J was trimmed by 5 bases and V by 4 bases; bases with no gene match: 11. The CDR3 has 16 amino acids. Germline values: CDR1 SNHLY, CDR2 FYNNEI. The CDR3 loop is CASSVRQGLGDNEQFF. The CDR3 DNA reads TGTGCCAGCAGTGTACGACAGGGTTTGGGGGACAATGAGCAGTTCTTC.

The V and J genes are TRBV2 and TRBJ2-2, with 10 bases identical to TRBD2. With V trimmed by 5 bases and J by 5 bases, 5 bases remained unmatched. The CDR3 loop spans 15 amino acids. The germline CDR1 and CDR2 sequences are SNHLY and FYNNEI. The CDR3 loop is CASSPRTSGTGELFF. The CDR3 nucleotides are TGTGCCAGCAGTCCCAGGACTAGCGGAACCGGGGAGCTGTTTTTT.

The genes are TRBV5-3 and TRBJ1-5; TRBD1 matches 7 bases. TRBV5-3 is treated as an ORF (open reading frame) with a function not yet certain. V lost 6 bases and J lost 7; bases outside the gene matches: 13. The length of the CDR3 is 15 residues. For the CDR3, the DNA is TGTGCCAGAATCCTCCTCAGGGGGTGGTGGCAGCCCCAGCATTTT. It specifies CARILLRGWWQPQHF.

This rearrangement joins TRBV6-6 to TRBJ2-1; D is perhaps TRBD2 (6 bases). The CDR3 length is 14 residues. With 1 base removed from V and 5 bases from J, the gap between germline ends came to 9 bases. Germline CDR1 and CDR2: MNHNY and SVGAGI (reference sequence). The CDR3 spells CASSYYGSNNEQFF. The CDR3 nucleotides read TGTGCCAGCAGTTACTACGGGAGCAACAATGAGCAGTTCTTC.

The chain links TRBV4-1 to TRBJ2-3; 10 bases align to TRBD2. The CDR3 spans 16 residues. With V trimmed by 0 bases and J by 3 bases, 3 bases remained unmatched. Per the germline V gene, CDR1 is MGHRA and CDR2 is YSYEKL. The CDR3 sequence is CASSQDTLAGTDTQYF. As DNA, the CDR3 is TGCGCCAGCAGCCAAGATACACTAGCGGGGACAGATACGCAGTATTTT.

The V call is TRBV2, the J call TRBJ1-1; D gene ambiguous. The CDR3 is made up of 12 amino acids. Germline values: CDR1 SNHLY, CDR2 FYNNEI. V was pared by 5 bases and J by 4 bases, with 8 bases between. CDR3 nucleotides: TGTGCCAGCAGTCCCGAGGGCACTGAAGCTTTCTTT. Translating it yields CASSPEGTEAFF.

The chain carries TRBV6-1 and TRBJ1-5, with no clear D. The V and J ends lost 0 bases and 13 bases respectively, with 7 bases between them. Per germline, CDR1 MNHNS and CDR2 SASEGT. This CDR3 region has 11 residues. Here the CDR3 reads CASSEARVQHF. CDR3 in DNA: TGTGCCAGCAGTGAAGCAAGAGTGCAGCATTTT.

The V gene is TRBV29-1, the J gene TRBJ1-2; 7 bases agree with TRBD1. With 6 bases clipped from V and 4 bases from J, the junction kept 8 bases outside the gene matches. CDR3 length equals 13 residues. Germline CDR1 reads SQVTM; CDR2 reads ANQGSEA. The CDR3 loop is CSVEARTGYGYTF. For the CDR3, the DNA is TGCAGCGTCGAGGCCCGGACAGGCTATGGCTACACCTTC.

This clone was seen just once. V and J are TRBV2 and TRBJ2-3, with D perhaps matching TRBD2 (5 bases). Trimming removed 6 bases at V and 0 bases at J, with 10 bases between. The CDR3 is made up of 14 amino acids. The germline CDR1 and CDR2 sequences are SNHLY and FYNNEI. The CDR3 nucleotides are TGTGCCAGCAGACGGGGATTAAGCACAGATACGCAGTATTTT. Amino acid sequence: CASRRGLSTDTQYF.